The 2 T cell receptor beta chains presented below share a single source sample, sequenced in a study of blood T cells in healthy people across ages. Combining a sample-barcoded 5' primer with a J-beta primer mix, a second PCR ran for roughly 7 to 12 cycles. Via MiXCR, TCRdb re-called the 5' RACE reads, giving one row per CDR3 protein. The table includes 700,000 to 850,000 distinct CDR3 sequences, 35% to 40% detected once. The sample consisted of blood. The receptors stem from a man between 18 and 35 years old in good health.

The chain links TRBV7-6 to TRBJ2-7; D remains ambiguous. The CDR3 is made up of 17 amino acids. CDR1 and CDR2 from the germline V gene are SGHVS and FNYEAQ. V lost 5 bases to trimming and J lost 4 bases, with 24 bases between them. The CDR3 here is CASSPTILTAGKYEQYF. In DNA form, the CDR3 reads TGTGCCAGCAGCCCCACGATTCTGACGGCAGGAAAATACGAGCAGTACTTC.

The J gene is TRBJ2-7, the V gene TRBV12-3 or TRBV12-4; D may match TRBD1 or TRBD2 (5 bases each). The CDR3 runs 14 residues. V was trimmed by 6 bases and J by 7 bases, leaving 19 bases between them. CDR3 DNA: TGTGCCAGCAGCCCCGTTTGGGGGAACAATGAGCAGTACTTC. This translates into CASSPVWGNNEQYF.